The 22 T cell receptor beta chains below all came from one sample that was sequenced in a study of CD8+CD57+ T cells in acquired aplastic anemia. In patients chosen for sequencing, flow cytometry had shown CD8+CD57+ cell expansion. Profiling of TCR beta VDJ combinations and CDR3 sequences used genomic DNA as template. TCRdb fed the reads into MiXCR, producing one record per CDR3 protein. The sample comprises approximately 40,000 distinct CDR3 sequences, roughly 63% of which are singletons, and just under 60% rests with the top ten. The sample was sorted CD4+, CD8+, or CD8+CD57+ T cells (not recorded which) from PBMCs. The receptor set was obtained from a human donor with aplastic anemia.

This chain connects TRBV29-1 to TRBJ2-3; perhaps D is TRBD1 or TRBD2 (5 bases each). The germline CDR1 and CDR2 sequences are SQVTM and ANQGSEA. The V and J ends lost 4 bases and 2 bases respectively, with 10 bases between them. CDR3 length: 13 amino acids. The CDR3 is CSVGGGSTDTQYF. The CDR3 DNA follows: TGCAGCGTTGGTGGGGGATCCACAGATACGCAGTATTTT.

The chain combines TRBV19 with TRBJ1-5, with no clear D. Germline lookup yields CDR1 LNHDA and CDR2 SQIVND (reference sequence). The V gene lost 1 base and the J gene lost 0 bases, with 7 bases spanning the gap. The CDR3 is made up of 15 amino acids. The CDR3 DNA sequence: TGTGCCAGTAGTATAGTTCAGAATAGCAATCAGCCCCAGCATTTT. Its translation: CASSIVQNSNQPQHF.

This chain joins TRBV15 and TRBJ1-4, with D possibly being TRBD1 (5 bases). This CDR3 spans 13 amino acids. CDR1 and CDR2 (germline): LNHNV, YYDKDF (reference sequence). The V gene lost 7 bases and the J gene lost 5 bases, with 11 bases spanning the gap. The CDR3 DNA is TGTGCCACCAATCAGGGCCGCAATGAAAAACTGTTTTTT. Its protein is CATNQGRNEKLFF. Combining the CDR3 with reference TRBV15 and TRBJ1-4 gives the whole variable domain DAMVIQNPRYQVTQFGKPVTLSCSQTLNHNVMYWYQQKSSQAPKLLFHYYDKDFNNEADTPDNFQSRRPNTSFCFLDIRSPGLGDTAMYLCATNQGRNEKLFFGSGTQLSVL.

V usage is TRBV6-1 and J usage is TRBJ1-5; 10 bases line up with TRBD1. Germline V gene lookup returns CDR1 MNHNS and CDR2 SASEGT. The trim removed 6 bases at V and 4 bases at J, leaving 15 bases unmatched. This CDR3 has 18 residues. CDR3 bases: TGTGCCAGCAGCCTCTCTAATTTTCCGGGACAGGGGAATCAGCCCCAGCATTTT. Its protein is CASSLSNFPGQGNQPQHF.

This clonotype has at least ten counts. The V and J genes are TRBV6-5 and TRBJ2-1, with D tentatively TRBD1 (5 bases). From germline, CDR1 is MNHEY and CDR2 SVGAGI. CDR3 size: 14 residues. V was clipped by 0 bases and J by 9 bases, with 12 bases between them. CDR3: CASSYSLRGSEQFF. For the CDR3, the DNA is TGTGCCAGCAGTTACTCCTTAAGGGGCAGTGAGCAGTTCTTC.

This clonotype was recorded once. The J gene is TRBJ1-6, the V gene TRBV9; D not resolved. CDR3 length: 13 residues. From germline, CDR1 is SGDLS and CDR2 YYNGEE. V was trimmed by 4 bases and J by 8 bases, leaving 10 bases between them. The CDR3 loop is CASSLEMDSPLHF. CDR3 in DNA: TGTGCCAGCAGCTTAGAGATGGATTCACCCCTCCACTTT.

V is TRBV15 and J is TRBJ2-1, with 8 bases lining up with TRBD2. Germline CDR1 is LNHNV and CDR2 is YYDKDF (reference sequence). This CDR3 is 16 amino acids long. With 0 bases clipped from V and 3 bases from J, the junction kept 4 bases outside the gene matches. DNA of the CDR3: TGTGCCACCAGCAGAGAGAGCGGGGGAGTCTACAATGAGCAGTTCTTC. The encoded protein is CATSRESGGVYNEQFF. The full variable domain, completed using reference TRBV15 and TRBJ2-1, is DAMVIQNPRYQVTQFGKPVTLSCSQTLNHNVMYWYQQKSSQAPKLLFHYYDKDFNNEADTPDNFQSRRPNTSFCFLDIRSPGLGDTAMYLCATSRESGGVYNEQFFGPGTRLTVL.

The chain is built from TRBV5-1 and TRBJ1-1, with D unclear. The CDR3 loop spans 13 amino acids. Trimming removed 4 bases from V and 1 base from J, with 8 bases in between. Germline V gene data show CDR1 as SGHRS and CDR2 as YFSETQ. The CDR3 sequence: CASSGGPNTEAFF. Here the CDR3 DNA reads TGCGCCAGCAGCGGAGGGCCGAACACTGAAGCTTTCTTT.

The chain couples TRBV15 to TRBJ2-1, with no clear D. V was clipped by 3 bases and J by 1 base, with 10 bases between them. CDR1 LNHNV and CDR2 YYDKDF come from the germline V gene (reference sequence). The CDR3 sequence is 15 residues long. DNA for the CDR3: TGTGCCACCAGCAGCCTCAGCGCATCCTACAATGAGCAGTTCTTC. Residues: CATSSLSASYNEQFF.

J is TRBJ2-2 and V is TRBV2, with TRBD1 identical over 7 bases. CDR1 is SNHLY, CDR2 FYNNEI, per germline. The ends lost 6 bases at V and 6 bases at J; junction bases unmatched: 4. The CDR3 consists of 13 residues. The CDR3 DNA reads TGTGCCAGCAGGCTCACAGGGGCCGGGGAGCTGTTTTTT. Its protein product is CASRLTGAGELFF.

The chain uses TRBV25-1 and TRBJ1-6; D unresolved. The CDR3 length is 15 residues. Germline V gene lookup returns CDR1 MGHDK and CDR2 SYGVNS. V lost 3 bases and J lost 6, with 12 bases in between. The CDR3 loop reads CASSEKTVFNSPLHF. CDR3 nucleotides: TGTGCCAGCAGTGAGAAAACAGTGTTTAATTCACCCCTCCACTTT.

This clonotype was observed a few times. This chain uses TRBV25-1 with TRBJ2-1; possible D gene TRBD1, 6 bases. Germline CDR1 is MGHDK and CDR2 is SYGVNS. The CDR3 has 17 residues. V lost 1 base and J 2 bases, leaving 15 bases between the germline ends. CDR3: CASSEFEAGVAYNEQFF. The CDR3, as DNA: TGTGCCAGCAGTGAATTCGAGGCAGGGGTGGCCTACAATGAGCAGTTCTTC.

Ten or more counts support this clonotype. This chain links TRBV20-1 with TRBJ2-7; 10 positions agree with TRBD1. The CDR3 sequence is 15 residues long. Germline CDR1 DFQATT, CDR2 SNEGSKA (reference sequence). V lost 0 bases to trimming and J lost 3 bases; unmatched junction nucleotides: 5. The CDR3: CSARDDRGLIYEQYF. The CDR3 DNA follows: TGCAGTGCTAGAGACGACAGGGGGCTTATCTACGAGCAGTACTTC.

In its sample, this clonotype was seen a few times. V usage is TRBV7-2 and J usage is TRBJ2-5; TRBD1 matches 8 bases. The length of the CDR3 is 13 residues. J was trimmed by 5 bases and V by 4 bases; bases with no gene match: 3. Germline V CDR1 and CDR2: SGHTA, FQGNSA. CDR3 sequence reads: CASSSDRVETQYF. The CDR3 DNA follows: TGTGCCAGCAGCTCGGACAGGGTTGAGACCCAGTACTTC.

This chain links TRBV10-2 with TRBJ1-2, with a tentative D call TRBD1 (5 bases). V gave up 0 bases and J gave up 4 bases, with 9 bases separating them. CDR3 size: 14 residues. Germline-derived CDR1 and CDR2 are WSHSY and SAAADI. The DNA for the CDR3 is TGCGCCAGCAGTGAGTCGACAGACCTCTATGGCTACACCTTC. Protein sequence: CASSESTDLYGYTF.

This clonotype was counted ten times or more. CDR3: CASSQETSGAKTQYF. The CDR3 nucleotides are TGCGCCAGCAGCCAAGAGACCAGCGGGGCTAAGACCCAGTACTTC. The chain is built from TRBV4-1 and TRBJ2-5; TRBD2 aligns across 7 bases. V shed 0 bases and J 6 bases; nucleotides not matched to a gene: 7. There are 15 residues in the CDR3. Germline loops: CDR1 MGHRA, CDR2 YSYEKL.

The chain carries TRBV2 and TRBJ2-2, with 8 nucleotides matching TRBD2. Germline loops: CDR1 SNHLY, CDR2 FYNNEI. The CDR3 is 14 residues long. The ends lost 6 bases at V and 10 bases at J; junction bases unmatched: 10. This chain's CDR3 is CASSPTSVMSELFF. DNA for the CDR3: TGTGCCAGCAGCCCGACTAGCGTTATGTCGGAGCTGTTTTTT.

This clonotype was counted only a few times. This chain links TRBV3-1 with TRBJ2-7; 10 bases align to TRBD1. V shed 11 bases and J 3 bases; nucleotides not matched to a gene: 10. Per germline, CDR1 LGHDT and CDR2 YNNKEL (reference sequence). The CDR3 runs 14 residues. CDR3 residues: CAASPGTGDYEQYF. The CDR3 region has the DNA TGTGCCGCCAGCCCCGGGACAGGGGACTACGAGCAGTACTTC.

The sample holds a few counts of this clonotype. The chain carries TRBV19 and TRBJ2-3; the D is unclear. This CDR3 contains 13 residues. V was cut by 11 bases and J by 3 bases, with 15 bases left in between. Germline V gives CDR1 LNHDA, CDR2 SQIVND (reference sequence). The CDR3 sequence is CARSTGSTDTQYF. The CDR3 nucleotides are TGTGCCCGAAGTACTGGGTCTACAGATACGCAGTATTTT.

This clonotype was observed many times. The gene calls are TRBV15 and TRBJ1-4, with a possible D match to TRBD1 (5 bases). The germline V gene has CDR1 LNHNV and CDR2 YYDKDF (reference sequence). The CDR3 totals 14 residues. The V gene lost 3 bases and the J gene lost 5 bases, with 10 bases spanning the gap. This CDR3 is CATSRGDRNEKLFF. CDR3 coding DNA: TGTGCCACCAGCAGGGGGGATCGCAATGAAAAACTGTTTTTT.

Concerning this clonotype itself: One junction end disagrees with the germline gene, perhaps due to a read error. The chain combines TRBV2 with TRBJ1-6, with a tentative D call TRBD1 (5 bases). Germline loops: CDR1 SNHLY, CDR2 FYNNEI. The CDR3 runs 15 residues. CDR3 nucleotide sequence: TGTGCCAGCAATGCGGGACCCTCCTACAATTCACCCCTCCACTTT. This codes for CASNAGPSYNSPLHF.

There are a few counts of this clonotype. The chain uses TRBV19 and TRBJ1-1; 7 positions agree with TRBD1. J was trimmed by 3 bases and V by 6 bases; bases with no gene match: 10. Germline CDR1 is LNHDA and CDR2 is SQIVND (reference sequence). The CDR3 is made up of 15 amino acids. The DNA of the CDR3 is TGTGCCAGTAGCCCCTGGGAGGGGGCGGACACTGAAGCTTTCTTT. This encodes CASSPWEGADTEAFF.